These T cell receptor beta chains were read from a single sample in a study of Ad26.COV2.S vaccination and SARS-CoV-2 variants. Some clones are missing from TCRdb's copy, which holds only in-frame ones; the method was immunoSEQ multiplex PCR. The data contain more than 400,000 clones, roughly 90% of them singletons. Sequencing used peripheral blood, obtained in a trial of Ad26.COV2.S vaccine versus placebo. These TCRs come from a person between 18 and 65 years old who received the Ad26.COV2.S COVID-19 vaccine or a placebo. Both conserved end residues are part of each CDR3. Each record gives: clone size, V gene, J gene, D gene, CDR3 protein, CDR3 DNA. A D gene is named only where the DNA matches it firmly. Rows give clone size only sometimes, using once, few, many, or a class for an expanded clone.

NA	TRBV5-8	TRBJ2-5	NA	CASSFTGRETQYF	TGTGCCAGCAGCTTCACAGGCAGGGAGACCCAGTACTTC
NA	TRBV15	TRBJ1-4	TRBD1	CATSRLQGVDEKLFF	TGTGCCACCAGCAGGTTACAGGGGGTCGATGAAAAACTGTTTTTT
few	TRBV14	TRBJ1-2	NA	CASSQTGYGYTF	TGTGCCAGCAGCCAAACAGGGTATGGCTACACCTTC
once	TRBV6-5	TRBJ2-3	NA	CASSYGQSTDTQYF	TGTGCCAGCAGTTACGGGCAGAGCACAGATACGCAGTATTTT
NA	TRBV19	TRBJ1-5	NA	CASSIQALTAYSNQPQHF	TGTGCCAGTAGTATCCAGGCGCTCACAGCCTATAGCAATCAGCCCCAGCATTTT
once	TRBV6-5	TRBJ1-2	NA	CASSSRRQANYGYTF	TGTGCCAGCAGTTCCCGACGGCAGGCTAACTATGGCTACACCTTC
NA	TRBV18	TRBJ1-5	TRBD1	CASSPRQGGGNQPQHF	TGTGCCAGCTCACCTCGACAGGGGGGAGGCAATCAGCCCCAGCATTTT
NA	TRBV2	TRBJ1-2	TRBD1	CASSRTGINYGYTF	TGTGCCAGCAGTCGGACAGGGATTAACTATGGCTACACCTTC
NA	TRBV7-2	TRBJ2-7	NA	CASSSSSSPPYEQYF	TGTGCCAGCAGCTCATCCAGCTCCCCTCCCTACGAGCAGTACTTC
NA	TRBV10-3	TRBJ2-3	TRBD2	CAISDWRGGEDTQYF	TGTGCCATCAGTGATTGGAGGGGAGGGGAAGATACGCAGTATTTT
NA	TRBV5-6	TRBJ1-5	NA	CASSLGRVGQPQHF	TGTGCCAGCAGCTTGGGAAGGGTCGGTCAGCCCCAGCATTTT
NA	TRBV7-6	TRBJ1-4	NA	CASSETTGGLKLFF	TGTGCCAGCAGCGAAACGACTGGCGGACTTAAACTGTTTTTT
NA	TRBV10-1	TRBJ2-7	NA	CASSEPGQPYEQYF	TGCGCCAGCAGTGAACCGGGACAACCCTACGAGCAGTACTTC
NA	TRBV28	TRBJ1-4	NA	CASTGSNEKLFF	TGTGCCAGCACTGGGAGTAATGAAAAACTGTTTTTT
NA	TRBV2	TRBJ1-5	NA	CASSDSQQPQHF	TGTGCCAGCAGTGACAGTCAGCAGCCCCAGCATTTT
NA	TRBV28	TRBJ2-3	TRBD1	CASSSTGTGGTDTQYF	TGTGCCAGCAGCTCAACCGGGACAGGCGGCACAGATACGCAGTATTTT
NA	TRBV19	TRBJ2-1	NA	CASSIIGGEQFF	TGTGCCAGTAGTATTATCGGGGGCGAGCAGTTCTTC
NA	TRBV2	TRBJ2-1	NA	CASSPRDNEQFF	TGTGCCAGCAGCCCTAGGGACAATGAGCAGTTCTTC
NA	TRBV5-8	TRBJ2-7	TRBD1	CASSLGQGSAEQYF	TGTGCCAGCAGCTTGGGACAGGGGAGCGCCGAGCAGTACTTC
NA	TRBV7-9	TRBJ2-5	TRBD2	CASSLLAGYSKGTQYF	TGTGCCAGCAGCCTACTAGCGGGGTACTCCAAGGGGACCCAGTACTTC
once	TRBV6-2/TRBV6-3	TRBJ2-7	TRBD2	CASSKASGGLYEQYF	TGTGCCAGCAGTAAAGCTAGCGGGGGGCTTTACGAGCAGTACTTC
NA	TRBV7-9	TRBJ2-1	NA	CASSPTGGGPREQFF	TGTGCCAGCAGCCCCACGGGTGGGGGACCCCGTGAGCAGTTCTTC
once	TRBV4-3	TRBJ1-2	NA	CASSQGGLQGNYGYTF	TGCGCCAGCAGCCAAGGGGGACTTCAGGGAAACTATGGCTACACCTTC
NA	TRBV19	TRBJ2-5	NA	CASSISWGLQETQYF	TGTGCCAGTAGTATATCTTGGGGGCTCCAAGAGACCCAGTACTTC
NA	TRBV28	TRBJ1-4	NA	CATQTSPPNEKLFF	TGTGCCACCCAGACCTCTCCGCCTAATGAAAAACTGTTTTTT
NA	TRBV6-5	TRBJ2-7	NA	CASSSPPYEQYF	TGTGCCAGCAGCAGCCCCCCCTACGAGCAGTACTTC
NA	TRBV7-9	TRBJ2-5	NA	CASSFDRNQETQYF	TGTGCCAGCAGCTTCGACAGGAACCAAGAGACCCAGTACTTC
NA	TRBV7-6	TRBJ1-2	TRBD1	CASSLEAGGSGYTF	TGTGCCAGCAGCTTAGAGGCAGGGGGCTCTGGCTACACCTTC
NA	TRBV6-5	TRBJ1-1	NA	CASSYLTVGTEAFF	TGTGCCAGCAGTTATCTTACGGTGGGCACTGAAGCTTTCTTT
NA	TRBV7-2	TRBJ2-3	NA	CASSLGGTDTQYF	TGTGCCAGCAGCTTAGGGGGGACAGATACGCAGTATTTT
once	TRBV27	TRBJ2-7	NA	CASAAGYSYEQYF	TGTGCCAGCGCTGCGGGCTACTCCTACGAGCAGTACTTC
NA	TRBV2	TRBJ2-2	TRBD1	CATPGQGEAGELFF	TGTGCCACCCCGGGACAGGGGGAGGCCGGGGAGCTGTTTTTT
NA	TRBV6-2/TRBV6-3	TRBJ1-6	NA	CASSYRSSYNSPLHF	TGTGCCAGCAGTTACAGGAGCTCCTATAATTCACCCCTCCACTTT
NA	TRBV2	TRBJ1-3	NA	CASREDSRNTIYF	TGTGCCAGCAGAGAGGACAGTCGAAACACCATATATTTT
NA	TRBV5-1	TRBJ1-2	TRBD1	CASSLQGTGNYGYTF	TGCGCCAGCAGCCTACAAGGGACAGGGAACTATGGCTACACCTTC
few	TRBV29-1	TRBJ2-7	NA	CSVGQLSYEQYF	TGCAGCGTCGGACAGTTATCCTACGAGCAGTACTTC
NA	TRBV15	TRBJ2-2	NA	CATSSAATGELFF	TGTGCCACCAGCAGTGCGGCTACCGGGGAGCTGTTTTTT
NA	TRBV4-1	TRBJ1-5	TRBD1	CASSRRQGIQPQHF	TGCGCCAGCAGCCGCCGACAGGGGATCCAGCCCCAGCATTTT
NA	TRBV14	TRBJ2-7	TRBD1	CASSQDLMDRLSYEQYF	TGTGCCAGCAGCCAAGATCTTATGGACAGGTTAAGCTACGAGCAGTACTTC
NA	TRBV19	TRBJ2-1	NA	CASSIPNLGRGYNEQFF	TGTGCCAGTAGTATCCCGAACCTGGGGAGAGGGTACAATGAGCAGTTCTTC
NA	TRBV5-1	TRBJ2-1	TRBD2	CASRLSSGPVYNEQFF	TGCGCCAGCAGACTTTCTAGCGGGCCCGTTTACAATGAGCAGTTCTTC
once	TRBV4-1	TRBJ2-7	TRBD1	CASSHTGASSYEQYF	TGCGCCAGCAGCCATACAGGGGCGAGCTCCTACGAGCAGTACTTC
NA	TRBV30	TRBJ1-4	TRBD1	CAWEGQGEEKLFF	TGTGCCTGGGAGGGACAGGGAGAGGAAAAACTGTTTTTT
NA	TRBV7-2	TRBJ2-2	NA	CASSLGVLASTGELFF	TGTGCCAGCAGCTTAGGCGTACTAGCAAGCACCGGGGAGCTGTTTTTT
NA	TRBV29-1	TRBJ1-5	NA	CSVGWGQPQHF	TGCAGCGTTGGATGGGGACAGCCCCAGCATTTT
once	TRBV7-9	TRBJ1-1	NA	CASSATGGTEAFF	TGTGCCAGCAGCGCTACGGGCGGCACTGAAGCTTTCTTT
NA	TRBV7-9	TRBJ1-2	NA	CASSLGRGSNYGYTF	TGTGCCAGCAGCTTAGGAAGGGGATCTAACTATGGCTACACCTTC
NA	TRBV19	TRBJ2-3	TRBD2	CASTWTSGGDTQYF	TGTGCCAGTACCTGGACTAGCGGGGGAGATACGCAGTATTTT
once	TRBV7-7	TRBJ2-5	TRBD2	CASSLGVTSVETQYF	TGTGCCAGCAGCTTAGGGGTCACTAGCGTTGAGACCCAGTACTTC
once	TRBV6-6	TRBJ2-7	TRBD2	CASRSRGVGLGEQYF	TGTGCCAGCAGGTCCCGGGGGGTTGGGTTGGGCGAGCAGTACTTC
NA	TRBV15	TRBJ2-1	TRBD1	CATKPGQGSNEQFF	TGTGCCACTAAGCCGGGACAGGGATCCAATGAGCAGTTCTTC
NA	TRBV10-3	TRBJ1-4	TRBD1	CATATGQGTNEKLFF	TGTGCCACCGCCACGGGACAGGGAACTAATGAAAAACTGTTTTTT
NA	TRBV24-1	TRBJ2-5	NA	CATSERGAQETQYF	TGTGCCACCAGCGAGCGTGGAGCCCAAGAGACCCAGTACTTC
NA	TRBV13	TRBJ2-3	NA	CASSSKQRQVLPLPSTDTQYF	TGTGCCAGCAGCTCGAAGCAAAGACAGGTCTTACCTCTTCCAAGCACAGATACGCAGTATTTT
NA	TRBV13	TRBJ1-2	NA	CASSPKAPDSIRGYTF	TGTGCCAGCAGCCCGAAGGCCCCGGACAGCATTAGGGGCTACACCTTC
NA	TRBV11-3	TRBJ2-1	NA	CASSRTNSGTEQFF	TGTGCCAGCAGCCGAACTAATAGCGGTACTGAGCAGTTCTTC
NA	TRBV7-7	TRBJ2-5	TRBD1	CASSSGQGGETQYF	TGTGCTAGCAGCTCCGGACAGGGCGGGGAGACCCAGTACTTC
once	TRBV4-3	TRBJ2-4	NA	CASSQGSRGNIQYF	TGCGCCAGCAGCCAAGGTTCGCGGGGAAACATTCAGTACTTC
NA	TRBV7-2	TRBJ2-1	NA	CASSLGIGLNEQFF	TGTGCCAGCAGCTTAGGTATAGGCCTCAATGAGCAGTTCTTC